Sequencing of this TCR beta chain was carried out in a study of T cells in women clearing cervical HPV infection (dated by TCRdb to 2016 to 2018). A note on the overall study: The cases were fewer than 30 women with histologically confirmed HPV16-related CIN3 or worse, and 2 of these cases were invasive cancers. Controls were around 25 women whose single incident HPV16 infection cleared within 12 months without precancer or cancer developing. Case blood was taken at the visit when the lesion was first identified, whereas control blood was taken when infection was no longer detected. Among cases, blood sampling occurred a median of around 160 days after lesion detection, with an interquartile range of roughly 90 to 200 days. Since only a few of the women had HLA typing available, the possibility that HLA type was acting as a confounder could not be ruled out. The exploratory proof-of-principle case-control study was nested within the Guanacaste HPV Natural History Study in Costa Rica and compared TCR repertoires across cervical HPV16 outcomes. Cases and controls were matched on age within five years and on year of sample collection. Cases had a median age of approximately 34 years and controls had a median age of around 40, with no significant differences in baseline characteristics. The parent cohort enrolled under 11,000 women aged 18 or older in Guanacaste, Costa Rica, in about 1992 to 1994 and followed the women for seven years. Five blinded duplicates per group were added as quality controls, so that 60 or so samples were obtained: 50 or so participants and 10 replicates.

A note on this clone: Its antigen is not yet known. The read ends 3 residues shy of where the CDR3 ends; the end is completed using the germline J gene.

Using the immunoSEQ assay, multiplex PCR amplified TCR beta CDR3 regions from an average of about 1,300 ng of genomic DNA per sample. The assay corrected primer bias using a complete synthetic TCR repertoire to establish an amplification baseline. The amplicons were sequenced using the Illumina platform. Per the source publication's procedure: Error correction of the sequences involved clustering with frequency ratios plus a modified nearest-neighbor algorithm, after which the sequences were analyzed in the immunoSEQ Analyzer using IMGT gene definitions. At each rarefaction depth, TCR richness and evenness were averaged across 20 rarefaction repeats, and any sample with fewer sequences than the depth was left out. V, D and J gene relative abundances were compared between groups with Wilcoxon rank sum tests, applying FDR correction. In the blinded duplicates, the intraclass correlation was 95.6% for TCR richness and averaged about 76% across 60 to 70 gene segments. TCRdb re-hosts the immuneACCESS table, in-frame sequences only. Its copies lack some clones; in the studies checked, an unresolved V gene accounts for under half of them, and the cause for the rest is not known. V and J calls and clone size follow that table, whereas D and trimming were derived from the DNA. This specimen's table enumerates roughly 21,000 clones. The ten largest clones capture over 5% of the sample.

Broader findings and caveats from the paper: TCR repertoire richness was significantly higher in CIN3+ cases than in controls across sequencing depths, while evenness did not differ. The cross-sectional design could not show whether associations preceded infection or resulted from it; effector/memory subsets and HPV-specific T cells were not isolated. Cases were distinguished from controls with an estimated AUC of around 0.85 by random forest classifiers combining richness and V gene abundances. Because the number of T cells in each sample was unknown, differences in richness could reflect differing T-cell content rather than repertoire biology. Cases had lower TRBV6-7 relative abundance than controls (about 0.099% versus 0.16%; Bonferroni P = 0.0008).

Germline trimming amounts to 5 bases on V and 5 bases on J, with 2 as the count of junction bases outside the gene matches. Looking up the germline V gene (reference sequence) yields CDR1 SEHNR and CDR2 FQNEAQ. Including the terminal cysteine and phenylalanine, the CDR3 comprises 14 residues. The DNA shown is the part of the CDR3 that was read: 33 bases, in frame from base 1. Every participant had a single incident cervical HPV16 infection, and prevalent HPV16 infections were excluded. Cervical HPV DNA was detected with MY09/MY11 PCR, and genotyping was done by dot-blot hybridization. Approximately 15 mL of heparinized blood were centrifuged, and the buffy coat was split into aliquots, frozen at -30 degrees C, and then kept at -80 degrees C. QIAGEN kits were used to extract genomic DNA from the buffy coat specimens.

The sequence was collected from a woman aged 18-69 years with a cervical HPV16 infection that either progressed to CIN3+ or cleared (not recorded which). The sequenced sample was blood buffy coat. The chain was built from TRBV7-9 and TRBJ1-6; a stretch of 8 junction bases matches TRBD1. The CDR3 has the sequence CASSQGQDNSPLHF. CDR3 DNA (partial): TGTGCCAGCAGCCAGGGACAGGATAATTCACCC.